This T cell receptor (beta chain) was observed in a study of a mutant IDH1 vaccine in newly diagnosed glioma. Background on the study: There were eight vaccinations for patients, given in weeks 1, 3, 5, 7, 11, 15, 19 and 23.

Time point here: week 11, during vaccination. One vaccine dose held 300 ug of mutant IDH1 20-mer peptide and came with topical imiquimod. This clone was recorded once. Its matching antigen is unknown. With 2 bases clipped from V and 6 bases from J, the junction kept 7 bases outside the gene matches. This CDR3 is built from 14 residues. CDR1 is GTSNPN, CDR2 SVGIG, per germline (reference sequence). This table comes from immunoSEQ multiplex PCR, and its TCRdb copy is limited to in-frame clones, with some not included. The sample holds 100,000 to 120,000 clones, around 90% seen once. The material sequenced was PBMCs, taken from a glioma patient whose treatment included an IDH1 peptide vaccine. The TCR sequence derives from a woman aged 50 to 60 with glioma. V is TRBV30 and J is TRBJ2-1; 7 nucleotides align to TRBD1. For the CDR3, the DNA is TGTGCCTGGAGTCGGGACAGAAGCTCCAATGAGCAGTTCTTC. It translates to CAWSRDRSSNEQFF.